This T cell receptor (beta chain) was recorded in a study of CD8 T cells in Susac syndrome. This clonotype was observed once. Random hexamers served to reverse transcribe roughly 0.5 to 1 ug RNA. TCRdb reanalysed the immunoSEQ multiplex PCR reads using MiXCR and keeps one entry per CDR3 protein. Here the sample spans 330,000 or so distinct CDR3 sequences, 75% to 85% being singletons. V lost 5 bases and J 0 bases, leaving 14 bases between the germline ends. The CDR3 sequence is 15 residues long. The germline V gene encodes CDR1 MNHEY and CDR2 SMNVEV (reference sequence). The chain links TRBV27 to TRBJ2-7, with D hard to call. The sample taken for sequencing was CD8+ T cells from PBMCs. This TCR came from a human donor with multiple sclerosis. CDR3 amino acids: CASSPDLSFSYEQYF. The CDR3 DNA is TGTGCCAGCAGTCCTGATCTGTCCTTCTCCTACGAGCAGTACTTC.